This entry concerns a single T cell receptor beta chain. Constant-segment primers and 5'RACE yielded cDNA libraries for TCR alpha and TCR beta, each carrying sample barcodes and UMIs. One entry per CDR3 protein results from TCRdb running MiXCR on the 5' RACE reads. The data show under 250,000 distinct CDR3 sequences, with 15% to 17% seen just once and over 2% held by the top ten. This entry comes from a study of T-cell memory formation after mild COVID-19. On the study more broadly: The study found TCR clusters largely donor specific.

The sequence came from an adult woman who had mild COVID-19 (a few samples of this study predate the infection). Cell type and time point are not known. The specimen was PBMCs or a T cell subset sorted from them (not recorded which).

The CDR3 protein is CASSLRGADEKLFF. The CDR3 DNA follows: TGCGCCAGCAGCTTGCGGGGAGCCGATGAAAAACTGTTTTTT. The V and J genes are TRBV5-1 and TRBJ1-4; D remains ambiguous. CDR1 is SGHRS, CDR2 YFSETQ, per germline. Trimming took off 1 base at V and 6 bases at J, with 10 bases between the two ends. There are 14 residues in the CDR3.